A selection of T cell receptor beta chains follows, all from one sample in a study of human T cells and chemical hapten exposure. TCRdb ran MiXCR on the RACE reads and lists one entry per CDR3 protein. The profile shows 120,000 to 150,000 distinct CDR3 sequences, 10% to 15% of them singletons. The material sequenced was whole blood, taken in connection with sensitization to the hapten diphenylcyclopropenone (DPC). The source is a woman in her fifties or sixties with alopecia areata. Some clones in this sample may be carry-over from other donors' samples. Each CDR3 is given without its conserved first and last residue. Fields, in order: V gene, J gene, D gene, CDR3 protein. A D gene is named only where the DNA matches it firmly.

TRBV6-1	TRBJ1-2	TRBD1	ASRLDRTYGYT
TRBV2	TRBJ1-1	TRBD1	ASRGQGSDTEAF
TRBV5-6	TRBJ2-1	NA	ASSLSQSRVSYNEQF
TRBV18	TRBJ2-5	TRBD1	ASSSSEAGGLGTQY
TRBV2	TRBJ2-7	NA	ASSGDRFSYEQY
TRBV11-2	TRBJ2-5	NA	ASSLTGVSQETQY
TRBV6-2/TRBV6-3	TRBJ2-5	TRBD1	ASRRQGIRTQY
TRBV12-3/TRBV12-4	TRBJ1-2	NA	ASTLRGSNYGYT
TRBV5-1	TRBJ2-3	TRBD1	ASSLEGAGTDTQY
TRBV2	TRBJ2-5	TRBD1	ASSWSGTGVTETQY
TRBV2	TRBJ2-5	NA	ASSTGTGTTSGTQY
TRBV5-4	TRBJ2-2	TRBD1	ASSAKMTGGDGELF
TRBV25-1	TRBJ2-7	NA	ASSGAYEQY
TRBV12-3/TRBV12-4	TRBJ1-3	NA	ASRYLSGNTIY
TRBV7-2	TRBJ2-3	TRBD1	ASSLRPGGVDTQY
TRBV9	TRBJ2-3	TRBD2	ASSVGSGRESTQY
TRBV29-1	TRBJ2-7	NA	SVEQGSYEQY
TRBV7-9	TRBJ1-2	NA	ASSLDEGYGYT
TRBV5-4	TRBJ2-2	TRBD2	ASRPASGANTGELF
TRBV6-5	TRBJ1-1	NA	ASSPRGGMNTEAF
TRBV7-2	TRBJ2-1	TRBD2	ASSLLAGTYNEQF
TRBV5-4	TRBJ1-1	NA	ASGSHNRDTEAF
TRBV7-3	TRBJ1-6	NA	ASSFGTNGSPLH
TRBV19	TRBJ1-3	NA	ASSIVGGTGNTIY
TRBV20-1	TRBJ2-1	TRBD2	SARAGGTDEQF
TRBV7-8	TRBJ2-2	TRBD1	ASSVTGQGNTGELF
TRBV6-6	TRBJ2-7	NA	ASRSSSHEQY
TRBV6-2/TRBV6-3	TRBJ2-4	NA	ASSYPTSAGENIQY
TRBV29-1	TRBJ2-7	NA	SGGTGMSEQY
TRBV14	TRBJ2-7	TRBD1	ASSQEGQGTQDEQY
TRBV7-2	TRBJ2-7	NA	ASSLVATTLDEQY
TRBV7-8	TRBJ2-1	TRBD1	ASSSTRDREKGEQF
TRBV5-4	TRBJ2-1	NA	ASRPRGSPHNEQF
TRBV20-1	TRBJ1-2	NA	SARDRGQALYGYT
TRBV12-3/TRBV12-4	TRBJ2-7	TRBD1	ASSRSGTGEYEQY
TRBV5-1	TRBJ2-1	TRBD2	ASSLTSGIDNEQF
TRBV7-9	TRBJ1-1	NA	ASSGSNTEAF
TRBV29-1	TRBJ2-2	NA	SGRDVGELF
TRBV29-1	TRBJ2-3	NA	SVRINTQY
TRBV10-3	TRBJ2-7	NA	AISDGRGYEQY
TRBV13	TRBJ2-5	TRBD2	ASSLGTSGIQETQY
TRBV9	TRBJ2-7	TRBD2	ASSPGLAGGRGNEQY
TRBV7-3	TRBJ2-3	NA	ASSSDLRNTQY
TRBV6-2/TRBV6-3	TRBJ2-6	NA	ASSYSPWASGANVLT
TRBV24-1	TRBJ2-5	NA	ATCDPKGGGETQY
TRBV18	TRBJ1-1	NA	ASSWTELNTEAF
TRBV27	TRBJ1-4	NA	ASSSGQLFEKLF
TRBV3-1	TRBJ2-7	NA	ASSPRGISYEQY
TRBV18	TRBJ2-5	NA	ASSPALAQKTQY
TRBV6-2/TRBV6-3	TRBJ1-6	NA	ASSHDRISPLH
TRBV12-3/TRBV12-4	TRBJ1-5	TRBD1	ASRPTGGSNQPQH
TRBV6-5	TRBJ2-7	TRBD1	ASSSRDSRPYEQY
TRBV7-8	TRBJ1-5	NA	ASSPAGNQPQH
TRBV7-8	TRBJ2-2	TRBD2	ASSPSGRGGTGELF
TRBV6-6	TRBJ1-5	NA	ASSYGGQAGQPQH
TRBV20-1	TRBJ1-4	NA	SATPTVDKKLF
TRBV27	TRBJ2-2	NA	ASSLKGSPGTTRTGELF
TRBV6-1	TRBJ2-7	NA	ASSAVLNEQY
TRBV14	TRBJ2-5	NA	ASSQVGASLETQY
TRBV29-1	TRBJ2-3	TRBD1	SVGTGRTDTQY